There are a few counts of the clone carrying this T cell receptor beta chain. No antigen is known for it. The authors made TCR beta libraries by quantitative 5'-RACE with molecular barcodes. TCRdb reprocessed the 5' RACE reads with MiXCR, giving one entry per CDR3 protein. Of about 360,000 distinct CDR3 sequences listed, 20% to 25% are singletons. This sample was included in a study of CD8 T cells in ankylosing spondylitis. General observations from the study: What seemed typical of ankylosing spondylitis blood was a TCR beta motif built from under 10 highly homologous variants. Reported data indicate significant enrichment of disease-linked clones within matched ankylosing spondylitis synovial fluid. Those disease-linked clones were CD8+; they were also relatively rare in peripheral blood.

The CDR3 runs 16 residues. The germline V gene encodes CDR1 MNHEY and CDR2 SMNVEV (reference sequence). Trimming removed 5 bases from V and 2 bases from J, with 19 bases in between. The sequencing input was blood, either unsorted or a sorted T cell fraction (not recorded which). This sequence originates from a male donor with ankylosing spondylitis or in good health (not recorded which). This sequence joins TRBV27 and TRBJ2-7, with a possible D match to TRBD2 (6 bases). The CDR3 nucleotides read TGTGCCAGCAGTCCCGCGGGGTGGCAGGCGACCTACGAGCAGTACTTC. Its translation is CASSPAGWQATYEQYF.